Below are 6 T cell receptor beta chains sequenced from a single sample in a study of CD8 T cells in Susac syndrome. Random hexamers were used to reverse transcribe about 0.45 to 1 ug of RNA. MiXCR was run by TCRdb on the immunoSEQ multiplex PCR reads, yielding one entry per CDR3 protein. This table has about 200,000 distinct CDR3 sequences, roughly 95% appearing once. The sample taken for sequencing was CD4+ T cells from PBMCs. Receptors were obtained from a human donor with multiple sclerosis.

The chain is built from TRBV4-1 and TRBJ1-5; D remains unclear. V was pared by 5 bases and J by 2 bases, with 10 bases between. Germline V gene sequence: CDR1 MGHRA, CDR2 YSYEKL. This CDR3 is built from 14 residues. CDR3 in amino acids: CASSDLKGNQPQHF. The DNA of the CDR3 is TGCGCCAGCAGCGACCTAAAGGGCAATCAGCCCCAGCATTTT.

The gene calls are TRBV5-1 and TRBJ2-7, with 7 nucleotides matching TRBD1. This CDR3 contains 15 residues. J lost 3 bases, V lost 0 bases, and 6 bases had no gene match. Germline lookup yields CDR1 SGHRS and CDR2 YFSETQ. CDR3 sequence (DNA): TGCGCCAGCAGCTTGGGGCAGCCAGGGGGCTACGAGCAGTACTTC. Translation: CASSLGQPGGYEQYF.

The V call is TRBV27, the J call TRBJ2-6; D is perhaps TRBD2 (5 bases). Looked up from germline, CDR1 is MNHEY and CDR2 is SMNVEV (reference sequence). The ends were cut back, 3 bases at V and 0 bases at J, with 15 bases in the middle. The CDR3 covers 18 residues. The CDR3 loop is CASSFRGWSFSGANVLTF. The CDR3 DNA reads TGTGCCAGCAGTTTCCGGGGATGGAGTTTCTCTGGGGCCAACGTCCTGACTTTC.

The rearrangement uses TRBV12-3 or TRBV12-4 and TRBJ1-1; D might be TRBD1 (6 bases). Trimming removed 5 bases at V and 10 bases at J, with 14 bases between. This CDR3 has 12 residues. The CDR3 loop reads CASSRDGGGAFF. DNA for the CDR3: TGTGCCAGCAGTCGGGACGGAGGGGGAGCTTTCTTT.

The chain uses TRBV12-3 or TRBV12-4 and TRBJ1-2; 7 bases line up with TRBD1. The CDR3 spans 15 residues. J gave up 0 bases and V 6 bases, and 7 bases lay outside the gene matches. This CDR3 reads CASRRRDSTNYGYTF. CDR3 in DNA: TGTGCCAGCAGGCGGCGGGACAGTACTAACTATGGCTACACCTTC.

Here the CDR3 reads CASSPPPGGSTDTQYF. CDR3 nucleotide sequence: TGTGCCAGCAGCCCGCCCCCGGGGGGGAGCACAGATACGCAGTATTTT. V gene TRBV5-4 combines with J gene TRBJ2-3; 8 bases match TRBD2. The CDR3 has 16 amino acids. Germline lookup yields CDR1 SGHNT and CDR2 YYREEE (reference sequence). V was pared by 4 bases and J by 0 bases, with 7 bases of the junction left unmatched.